The next 6 T cell receptor beta chains were all read from a single sample in a study of T-cell reconstitution after alpha-beta-depleted transplantation in children (dated by TCRdb to the mid-2010s). The method was PCR. TCRdb names Illumina HiSeq 2500 as the instrument used. TCR libraries were prepared with molecular barcoding, using unique molecular identifiers to normalize TCRbeta repertoire quantification. TCRdb took the public reads, trimmed them with fastp at Q25, ran MiXCR for clone calling and kept in-frame beta chains. CDR3 protein duplicates are merged, each entry listing the most common genes and DNA. The sample table contains about 400,000 distinct CDR3 sequences; only one count was recorded for over 20% of them. Approximately 3.8% of the sample rests with the top ten. The material was PBMCs from the stem cell graft donor, obtained from the stem cell graft. Every receptor here comes from a human donor who donated a stem cell graft to a child with acute myeloid leukemia.

This clonotype was seen a handful of times. The V and J genes are TRBV4-1 and TRBJ2-7, with D possibly being TRBD2 (5 bases). V dropped 0 bases and J dropped 4 bases, with 22 bases sitting between them. Germline V lookup: CDR1 MGHRA, CDR2 YSYEKL. This CDR3 is 18 amino acids long. CDR3 in amino acids: CASSQDEVKLVGQYEQYF. DNA of the CDR3: TGCGCCAGCAGCCAAGATGAGGTGAAACTAGTCGGCCAATACGAGCAGTACTTC.

A few counts support this clonotype. DNA for the CDR3: TGTGCCAGCAGTTTCCCTGGACAAAGCAATGAGCAGTTCTTC. This gives the protein CASSFPGQSNEQFF. The chain uses TRBV28 and TRBJ2-1; possibly TRBD1 for D (5 bases). Trimming cost V 3 bases and J 6 bases, with 12 bases left between them. CDR1 and CDR2 from the germline V gene are MDHEN and SYDVKM. The CDR3 spans 14 residues.

The chain joins TRBV19 to TRBJ2-1, with D unclear. CDR3 length: 14 residues. Germline assignment: CDR1 LNHDA and CDR2 SQIVND (reference sequence). Between the trimmed V and J ends, which lost 5 bases and 7 bases, there was a span of 15 bases. In DNA, the CDR3 is TGTGCCAGTAGTCCAACTATTACTCTGAATGAGCAGTTCTTC. This encodes CASSPTITLNEQFF. The variable domain in full, completed from reference TRBV19 and TRBJ2-1, reads DGGITQSPKYLFRKEGQNVTLSCEQNLNHDAMYWYRQDPGQGLRLIYYSQIVNDFQKGDIAEGYSVSREKKESFPLTVTSAQKNPTAFYLCASSPTITLNEQFFGPGTRLTVL.

The chain carries TRBV11-2 and TRBJ1-5; 7 nucleotides match TRBD1. The CDR3 is made up of 15 amino acids. J gave up 5 bases and V 5 bases, and 9 bases lay outside the gene matches. In germline, CDR1 is SGHAT, CDR2 FQNNGV. Here the CDR3 DNA reads TGTGCCAGCAGCACCCGGGACGGACAGGATCAGCCCCAGCATTTT. As protein: CASSTRDGQDQPQHF.

The chain uses TRBV19 and TRBJ2-2; D remains ambiguous. Trimming cost V 4 bases and J 4 bases, with 7 bases left between them. The CDR3 extends over 13 amino acids. CDR1 is LNHDA and CDR2 is SQIVND in the germline V gene (reference sequence). The CDR3 bases are TGTGCCAGTAGTACCGAGATCACCGGGGAGCTGTTTTTT. It codes for CASSTEITGELFF.

This chain uses TRBV9 with TRBJ2-7; 10 bases align to TRBD2. CDR1 and CDR2 (germline): SGDLS, YYNGEE. This CDR3 comprises 15 residues. With V trimmed by 4 bases and J by 2 bases, 6 bases remained unmatched. The CDR3 DNA reads TGTGCCAGCAGCCCTACTAGCGGGATTCCCTACGAGCAGTACTTC. Amino acid sequence: CASSPTSGIPYEQYF.